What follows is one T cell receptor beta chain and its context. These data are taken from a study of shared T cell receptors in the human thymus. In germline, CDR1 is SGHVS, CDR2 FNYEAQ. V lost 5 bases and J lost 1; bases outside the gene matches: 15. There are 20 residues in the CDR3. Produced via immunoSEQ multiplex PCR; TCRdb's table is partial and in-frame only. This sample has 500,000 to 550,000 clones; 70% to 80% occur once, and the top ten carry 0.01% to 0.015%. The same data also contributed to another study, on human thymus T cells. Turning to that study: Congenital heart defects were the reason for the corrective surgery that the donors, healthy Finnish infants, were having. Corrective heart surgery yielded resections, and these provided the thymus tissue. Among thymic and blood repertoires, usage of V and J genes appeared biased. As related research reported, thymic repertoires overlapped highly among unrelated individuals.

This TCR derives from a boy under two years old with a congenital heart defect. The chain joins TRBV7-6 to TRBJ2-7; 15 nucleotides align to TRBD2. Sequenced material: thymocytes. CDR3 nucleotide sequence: TGTGCCAGCAGCCAAGTTCCCGGACTAGCGGGAGGGTCCTCTTCCTACGAGCAGTACTTC. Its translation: CASSQVPGLAGGSSSYEQYF. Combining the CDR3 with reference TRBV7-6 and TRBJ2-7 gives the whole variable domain GAGVSQSPRYKVTKRGQDVALRCDPISGHVSLYWYRQALGQGPEFLTYFNYEAQQDKSGLPNDRFSAERPEGSISTLTIQRTEQRDSAMYRCASSQVPGLAGGSSSYEQYFGPGTRLTVT.